The 23 T cell receptor beta chains below were found in one sample sequenced in a study of blood T cell repertoires in COVID-19. Sequenced by immunoSEQ multiplex PCR; TCRdb stores in-frame clones only, minus some. Of roughly 130,000 clones listed, around 79% were seen once; the top ten hold around 5%. Sequenced sample: peripheral blood. Every receptor here comes from a woman in her 70s with COVID-19, enrolled during active disease.

The genes are TRBV9 and TRBJ2-1, with 8 bases fitting TRBD1. Germline CDR1 reads SGDLS; CDR2 reads YYNGEE. The V and J ends lost 4 bases and 4 bases, in that order; junction bases with no gene match: 7. The CDR3 runs to 15 residues. CDR3 sequence reads: CASSTQGEIYNEQFF. CDR3 sequence (DNA): TGTGCCAGCAGCACACAGGGGGAGATTTACAATGAGCAGTTCTTC.

This clone was seen a handful of times. V gene TRBV5-1 combines with J gene TRBJ2-7; 9 nucleotides line up with TRBD1. The CDR3 runs 13 residues. Germline lookup yields CDR1 SGHRS and CDR2 YFSETQ. Trimming cost V 3 bases and J 3 bases; bases outside gene matches: 1. The CDR3 DNA reads TGCGCCAGCAGCTGGACAGGGGACTACGAGCAGTACTTC. This sequence encodes CASSWTGDYEQYF.

The chain carries TRBV5-6 and TRBJ2-1; 8 bases fit TRBD2. The V gene's germline CDR1 is SGHDT and CDR2 YYEEEE. Trimming removed 4 bases from V and 6 bases from J; junction bases left unmatched: 3. The CDR3 is 13 residues long. The DNA for the CDR3 is TGTGCCAGCAGCAGCGGGGGCTCCAATGAGCAGTTCTTC. Protein: CASSSGGSNEQFF.

The V gene is TRBV19, the J gene TRBJ2-5; unclear D gene. Trimming removed 5 bases at V and 3 bases at J, with 10 bases between. The CDR3 consists of 13 residues. CDR1 and CDR2 (germline): LNHDA, SQIVND (reference sequence). The CDR3 sequence is CASSLSLKETQYF. In DNA, the CDR3 is TGTGCCAGTAGTCTGAGTCTGAAAGAGACCCAGTACTTC.

The rearrangement uses TRBV6-5 and TRBJ2-1; TRBD1 agrees at 7 bases. The CDR3 runs to 15 residues. J was trimmed by 5 bases and V by 2 bases; bases with no gene match: 6. Germline-derived CDR1 and CDR2 are MNHEY and SVGAGI. Written as DNA, the CDR3 is TGTGCCAGCAGTTACCAGGGGACAGAAAACAATGAGCAGTTCTTC. It specifies CASSYQGTENNEQFF.

This clone has only one observation. The CDR3 sequence is CASSQSGTGAAGGNQPQHF. CDR3 nucleotide sequence: TGTGCCAGCAGCCAATCCGGGACAGGGGCCGCGGGGGGCAATCAGCCCCAGCATTTT. The rearrangement joins TRBV3-1 (or the pseudogene TRBV3-2) to TRBJ1-5; 10 bases align to TRBD1. CDR1 is LGHDT, CDR2 YNNKEL, per germline (reference sequence). The junction had 12 bases not matched to a gene; V was cut back by 2 bases and J by 2 bases. This CDR3 comprises 19 residues.

This rearrangement joins TRBV19 to TRBJ1-5; D is ambiguous. Germline-derived CDR1 and CDR2 are LNHDA and SQIVND (reference sequence). The CDR3 sequence is 16 residues long. V lost 1 base, J lost 3 bases, and 13 bases lay in between. The chain's CDR3 is CASSIGVGLINQPQHF. CDR3 nucleotides: TGTGCCAGTAGTATAGGGGTAGGACTTATCAATCAGCCCCAGCATTTT.

The J gene is TRBJ1-5, the V gene TRBV19; perhaps TRBD1 as D (5 bases). The V and J ends lost 8 bases and 3 bases respectively, with 17 bases between them. The germline gives CDR1 LNHDA, CDR2 SQIVND (reference sequence). The CDR3 extends over 15 amino acids. The CDR3 region has the DNA TGTGCCAGTTCCCATAGGGGCTCCCCCAATCAGCCCCAGCATTTT. Amino acids: CASSHRGSPNQPQHF.

In its sample, this clone was seen a few times. The CDR3 DNA reads TGCGCCAGCAGCCAGGGAGGGAGTGCAGCAGATACGCAGTATTTT. Residues: CASSQGGSAADTQYF. This chain uses TRBV4-3 with TRBJ2-3; 7 bases map to TRBD2. The CDR3 is 15 residues long. J lost 4 bases, V lost 3 bases, and 7 bases had no gene match. CDR1 is LGHNA, CDR2 YSLEER, per germline.

The chain carries TRBV19 and TRBJ1-1; 8 bases agree with TRBD1. Germline CDR1 reads LNHDA; CDR2 reads SQIVND (reference sequence). This CDR3 spans 17 amino acids. V dropped 2 bases and J dropped 0; count of bases not matched to a gene: 8. CDR3 loop: CASSIREGQGLNTEAFF. CDR3 bases: TGTGCCAGTAGTATAAGGGAAGGACAGGGTTTGAACACTGAAGCTTTCTTT.

The gene calls are TRBV5-1 and TRBJ1-2, with 7 nucleotides matching TRBD1. Germline V lookup: CDR1 SGHRS, CDR2 YFSETQ. This CDR3 spans 15 amino acids. V was pared by 4 bases and J by 5 bases, with 11 bases of the junction left unmatched. The CDR3: CASSPPGQPEYGYTF. The DNA for the CDR3 is TGCGCCAGCAGCCCTCCGGGACAGCCTGAGTATGGCTACACCTTC.

This clone was observed a single time. The V gene is TRBV30, the J gene TRBJ1-5; 7 positions agree with TRBD1. The germline CDR1 and CDR2 sequences are GTSNPN and SVGIG (reference sequence). The CDR3 has 15 amino acids. V shed 5 bases and J 5 bases; nucleotides not matched to a gene: 12. The CDR3 DNA reads as TGTGCCTGGTCCCAAGGGGGCGGCCGAGATCAGCCCCAGCATTTT. The encoded protein is CAWSQGGGRDQPQHF.

The chain has TRBV4-1 and TRBJ2-3, with 7 nucleotides matching TRBD2. The CDR3 length is 18 residues. J lost 1 base, V lost 1 base, and 11 bases had no gene match. CDR1 MGHRA and CDR2 YSYEKL come from the germline V gene. CDR3 sequence: CASSQGSGGSGGTDTQYF. In nucleotides, the CDR3 is TGCGCCAGCAGCCAAGGATCCGGAGGGAGCGGGGGCACAGATACGCAGTATTTT.

V gene TRBV20-1 combines with J gene TRBJ2-7; D perhaps matches TRBD1 (5 bases). Germline V gene data show CDR1 as DFQATT and CDR2 as SNEGSKA (reference sequence). The length of the CDR3 is 10 residues. Trimming took off 4 bases at V and 6 bases at J, with 7 bases between the two ends. The CDR3 is CSAKGAEQYF. CDR3 nucleotides: TGCAGTGCTAAAGGGGCCGAGCAGTACTTC.

This clone was seen more than once but under ten times. V is TRBV20-1 and J is TRBJ1-1; tentatively, D is TRBD1 (5 bases). In germline, CDR1 is DFQATT, CDR2 SNEGSKA (reference sequence). The length of the CDR3 is 14 residues. The ends were cut back, 3 bases at V and 6 bases at J, with 17 bases in the middle. CDR3: CSASTRVGPAEAFF. In DNA, the CDR3 is TGCAGTGCTAGTACCAGGGTTGGACCTGCTGAAGCTTTCTTT.

Only a few counts were recorded for this clone. The V and J genes are TRBV27 and TRBJ2-2; D may be TRBD1 (6 bases). Trimming removed 3 bases at V and 6 bases at J, with 11 bases between. The CDR3 covers 14 residues. Germline V gives CDR1 MNHEY, CDR2 SMNVEV (reference sequence). The CDR3: CASSLTYRAGELFF. The CDR3 nucleotides are TGTGCCAGCAGTTTGACATACAGGGCCGGGGAGCTGTTTTTT.

This chain uses TRBV7-9 with TRBJ1-2; D uncertain. Trimming removed 1 base at V and 4 bases at J, with 10 bases between. The CDR3 runs to 14 residues. Germline V gives CDR1 SEHNR, CDR2 FQNEAQ (reference sequence). The CDR3 sequence: CASSLDLLVYGYTF. The CDR3 nucleotides are TGTGCCAGCAGCTTAGATCTCCTTGTCTATGGCTACACCTTC.

This sequence joins TRBV30 and TRBJ1-6; tentative D call: TRBD1 (5 bases). Trimming shortened V by 0 bases and J by 3 bases, and 9 bases separated the two germline ends. Germline loops: CDR1 GTSNPN, CDR2 SVGIG (reference sequence). The CDR3 extends over 15 amino acids. The CDR3 DNA is TGTGCCTGGAGTGTACCCGACAGCTATAATTCACCCCTCCACTTT. Encoded protein: CAWSVPDSYNSPLHF. Full variable domain (remainder filled in from reference TRBV30 and TRBJ1-6): SQTIHQWPATLVQPVGSPLSLECTVEGTSNPNLYWYRQAAGRGLQLLFYSVGIGQISSEVPQNLSASRPQDRQFILSSKKLLLSDSGFYLCAWSVPDSYNSPLHFGNGTRLTVT.

This sequence joins TRBV30 and TRBJ1-1, with 9 bases identical to TRBD1. Losses at the gene ends were 3 bases for V and 4 bases for J; bases not matched to a gene: 3. Germline lookup yields CDR1 GTSNPN and CDR2 SVGIG (reference sequence). This CDR3 is 13 amino acids long. As DNA, the CDR3 is TGTGCCTGGAGCCGGGACAGGGCCACTGAAGCTTTCTTT. It encodes CAWSRDRATEAFF.

The rearrangement links TRBV4-1 to TRBJ2-7, with 9 positions matching TRBD1. Germline assignment: CDR1 MGHRA and CDR2 YSYEKL. The CDR3 is 15 amino acids. V dropped 0 bases and J dropped 6; count of bases not matched to a gene: 6. The CDR3 DNA follows: TGCGCCAGCAGCCAAGATGATAACAGGGGGCTCGAGCAGTACTTC. Its protein product is CASSQDDNRGLEQYF.

This clone was detected only once. V and J are TRBV5-4 and TRBJ1-2; unclear D gene. CDR3 length: 13 residues. The germline CDR1 and CDR2 sequences are SGHNT and YYREEE (reference sequence). Trimming took 2 bases from V and 5 from J, leaving 10 bases between them. The CDR3 nucleotides read TGTGCCAGCAGCTTAGTCGGGGATTATGGCTACACCTTC. Residues: CASSLVGDYGYTF. The full variable domain, completed using reference TRBV5-4 and TRBJ1-2, is ETGVTQSPTHLIKTRGQQVTLRCSSQSGHNTVSWYQQALGQGPQFIFQYYREEENGRGNFPPRFSGLQFPNYSSELNVNALELDDSALYLCASSLVGDYGYTFGSGTRLTVV.

This chain links TRBV7-8 with TRBJ2-7; TRBD2 matches at 8 bases. The CDR3 extends over 16 amino acids. CDR1 is SGHVS, CDR2 FQNEAQ, per germline. Unmatched junction bases numbered 7, after V lost 1 base and J lost 2 bases. CDR3 protein: CASSLDGGAFPYEQYF. Here the CDR3 DNA reads TGTGCCAGCAGCTTAGACGGGGGGGCTTTTCCCTACGAGCAGTACTTC.

This rearrangement joins TRBV12-3 or TRBV12-4 to TRBJ1-1, with D maybe TRBD1 (5 bases). The V gene lost 7 bases and the J gene lost 11 bases, with 20 bases spanning the gap. The CDR3 has 13 amino acids. The CDR3 is CASTQTVKWWAFF. For the CDR3, the DNA is TGTGCCAGCACACAGACAGTTAAGTGGTGGGCTTTCTTT.